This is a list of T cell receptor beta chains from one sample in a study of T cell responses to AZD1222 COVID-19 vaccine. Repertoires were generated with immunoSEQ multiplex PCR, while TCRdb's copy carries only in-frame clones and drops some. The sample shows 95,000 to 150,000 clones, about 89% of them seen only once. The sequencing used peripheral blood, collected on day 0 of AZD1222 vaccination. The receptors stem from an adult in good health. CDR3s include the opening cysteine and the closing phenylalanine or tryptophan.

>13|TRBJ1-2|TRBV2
CASSPPDRNGYTF
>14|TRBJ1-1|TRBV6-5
CASRKQGLNTEAFF
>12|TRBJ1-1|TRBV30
CAWCRMNTEAFF
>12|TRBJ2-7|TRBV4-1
CASSQDASEQYF
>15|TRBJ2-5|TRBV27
CASSPSRGRQETQYF
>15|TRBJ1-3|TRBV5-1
CASSLAGTYGNTIYF
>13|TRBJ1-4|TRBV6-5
CASSYSSLEKLFF
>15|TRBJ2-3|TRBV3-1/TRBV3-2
CASSQPSGKADTQYF
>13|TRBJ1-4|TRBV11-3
CASSAPGEEKLFF
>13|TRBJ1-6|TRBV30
CAWITGINSPLHF
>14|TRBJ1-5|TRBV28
CASSRQGGGQPQHF
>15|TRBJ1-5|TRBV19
CASSVGAPLVQPQHF
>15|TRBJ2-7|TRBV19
CASSIASGSSYEQYF
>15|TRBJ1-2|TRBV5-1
CASSPGQGVGGGYTF
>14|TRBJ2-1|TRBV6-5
CASSYSSGGTEQFF
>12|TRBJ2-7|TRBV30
CAWMSDSYEQYF
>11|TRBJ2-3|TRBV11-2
CASRLGDTQYF